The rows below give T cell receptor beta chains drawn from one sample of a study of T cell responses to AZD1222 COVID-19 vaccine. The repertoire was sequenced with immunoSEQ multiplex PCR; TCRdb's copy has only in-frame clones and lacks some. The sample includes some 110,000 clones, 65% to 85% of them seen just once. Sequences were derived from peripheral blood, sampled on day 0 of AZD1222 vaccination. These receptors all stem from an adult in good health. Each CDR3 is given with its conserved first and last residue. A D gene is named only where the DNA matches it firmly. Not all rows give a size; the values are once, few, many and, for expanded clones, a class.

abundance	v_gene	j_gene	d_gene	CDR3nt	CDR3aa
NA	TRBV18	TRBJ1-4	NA	TGTGCCAGCTCACTAAGACAGCTACAGAATGAAAAACTGTTTTTT	CASSLRQLQNEKLFF
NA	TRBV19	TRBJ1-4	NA	TGTGCCAGTAGTTCCGACAGTTTTAATGAAAAACTGTTTTTT	CASSSDSFNEKLFF
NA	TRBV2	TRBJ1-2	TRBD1	TGTGCCAGCAGCTTCGGACAGGGGGGCTATGGCTACACCTTC	CASSFGQGGYGYTF
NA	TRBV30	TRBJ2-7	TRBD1	TGTGCCTGGGGACAGGGATCCTACGAGCAGTACTTC	CAWGQGSYEQYF
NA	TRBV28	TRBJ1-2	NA	TGTGCCAGCAGTTTATTCAGATATGGCTACACCTTC	CASSLFRYGYTF
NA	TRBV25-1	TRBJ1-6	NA	TGTGCCAGCAGTTCATCGGGACGGAGGAGCTCCTATAATTCACCCCTCCACTTT	CASSSSGRRSSYNSPLHF
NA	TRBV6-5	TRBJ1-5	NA	TGTGCCAGCTCCTTAAAAGGAAACAATCAGCCCCAGCATTTT	CASSLKGNNQPQHF
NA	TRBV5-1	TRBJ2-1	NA	TGCGCCAGCAGCTTGGCCCAAGCGGGTTACAATGAGCAGTTCTTC	CASSLAQAGYNEQFF
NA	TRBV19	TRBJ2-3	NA	TGTGCCAGTGCTAGGAATGGAGGTACGCAGTATTTT	CASARNGGTQYF
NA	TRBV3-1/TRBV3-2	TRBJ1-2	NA	TGTGCCAGCAGCTTCGAGGGTCAGGGATTGGCCTATGGCTACACCTTC	CASSFEGQGLAYGYTF
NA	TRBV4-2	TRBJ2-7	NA	TGTGCCAGCAGCCAAGATACGGTCACCCCGCAGTACTTC	CASSQDTVTPQYF
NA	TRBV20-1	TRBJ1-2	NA	TGCAGTGCTAGTACCGGGACGACTAACTATGGCTACACCTTC	CSASTGTTNYGYTF
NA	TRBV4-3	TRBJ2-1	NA	TGCGCCAGCAGCCAAGAAGGAGGAGGGCCAGGGCTCTTC	CASSQEGGGPGLF
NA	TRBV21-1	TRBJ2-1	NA	TGTGCCAGCAGCAAAGTCAATGCAGGGGTCATCGGCAATGAGCAGTTCTTC	CASSKVNAGVIGNEQFF
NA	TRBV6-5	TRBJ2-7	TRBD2	TGTGCCAGCAGTTACGCCGGGGGGGACGCCTACGAGCAGTACTTC	CASSYAGGDAYEQYF
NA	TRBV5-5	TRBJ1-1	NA	TGTGCCAGCAGCTTGGGTGGGAACACTGAAGCTTTCTTT	CASSLGGNTEAFF
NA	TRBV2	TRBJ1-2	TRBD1	TGTGCCAGCATGACAGGGGTTGATGGCTACACCTTC	CASMTGVDGYTF
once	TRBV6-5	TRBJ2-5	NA	TGTGCCAGCAGTTACGGGGAGAGGCAAGAGACCCAGTACTTC	CASSYGERQETQYF
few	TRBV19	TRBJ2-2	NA	TGTGCCAGTAGTCCTGAGGGCAGCACCGGGGAGCTGTTTTTT	CASSPEGSTGELFF
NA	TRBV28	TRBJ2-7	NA	TGTGCCAGCACCCCTCCGGAGTGGAAGAACGAGCAGTACTTC	CASTPPEWKNEQYF
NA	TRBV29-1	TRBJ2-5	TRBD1	TGCAGCGCCTGGGGACAGCAAGAGACCCAGTACTTC	CSAWGQQETQYF
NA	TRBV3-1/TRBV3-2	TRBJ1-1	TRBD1	TGTGCCAGCAGCCAGTCCCAGGGGGCTGGGGTAGGAGCTTTCTTT	CASSQSQGAGVGAFF
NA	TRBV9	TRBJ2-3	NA	TGTGCCAGCAGCGTAGCTAACCGGCCAGATACGCAGTATTTT	CASSVANRPDTQYF
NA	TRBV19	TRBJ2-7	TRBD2	TGTGCCAGTAGTAAAGAGCGGGAGGGCAAGTACGAGCAGTACTTC	CASSKEREGKYEQYF
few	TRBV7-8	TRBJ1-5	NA	TGTGCCAGCAGCTTAAATGAGGATCAGCCCCAGCATTTT	CASSLNEDQPQHF
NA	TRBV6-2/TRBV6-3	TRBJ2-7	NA	TGTGCCAGCAGCAAGTTTACCTACGAGCAGTACTTC	CASSKFTYEQYF
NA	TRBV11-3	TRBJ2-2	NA	TGTGCCAGCAGCCGGGGCGGGGGCAGCACCGGGGAGCTGTTTTTT	CASSRGGGSTGELFF